Given below is one T cell receptor (beta chain) in context. The antigen is undetermined. The CDR3 is made up of 16 amino acids. Germline loops: CDR1 SGDLS, CDR2 YYNGEE. TCRdb reanalyzed the 5' RACE reads, giving one entry per CDR3 protein sequence and no DNA. The table for this sample gives 200,000 to 300,000 distinct CDR3 sequences. The source of the sample is a study of T cells expressing NK-cell markers. Study-level information: It was from sorted CD3+CD56+NKG2C+, CD3+CD56+NKG2C- and CD3+CD56-NKG2C+ T cells that TCR beta repertoires came. Study-wide points: Topping the CD3+CD56-NKG2C+ fraction as well were these clonotypes, in several donors.

Sequenced: blood T cells: a sorted CD56 or NKG2C T cell subset, CD4+ or CD8+ T cells, or bulk PBMC T cells (not recorded which). This chain links TRBV9 with TRBJ2-1; the TCRdb call, TRBD2, lacks DNA for checking. The sequence was obtained from a woman between 18 and 70 years old in good health. Here the CDR3 reads CASSVDAGLSYNEQFF.